Described below is a single T cell receptor beta chain sequence and its context. This sample was included in a study of blood T cell repertoires in COVID-19. About the research overall: Whether acute or convalescent, the COVID-19 samples came from the United States, Italy and Spain. PBMCs, B-cell-depleted T cells, or T cells provided the cDNA or gDNA that made up the material.

Per the original methods: Quantification of nucleated cells was approximated via reference gene primer amplification. The method was immunoSEQ multiplex PCR; TCRdb's version includes in-frame clones alone and lacks a portion of them. D and trimming were read from the DNA, whereas the V and J calls and clone size are those reported in that table. This table has over 150,000 clones, around 85% appearing once. V lost 1 base to trimming and J lost 1 base; unmatched junction nucleotides: 6. There are 16 residues in the CDR3. From germline, CDR1 is MGHDK and CDR2 SYGVNS. This TCR was sampled from a man in his sixties with COVID-19, enrolled during active disease. Specimen: peripheral blood. The chain recombines TRBV25-1 with TRBJ2-7; 8 bases are shared with TRBD1. CDR3 in DNA: TGTGCCAGCAGTGAATCGATAGGACAGGGATCCTACGAGCAGTACTTC. Residues: CASSESIGQGSYEQYF.